Below are 22 T cell receptor beta chains sequenced from a single sample in a study of blood T cell repertoires in COVID-19. Sequencing used immunoSEQ multiplex PCR; TCRdb keeps in-frame clones, though not all of them. The sample yields nearly 110,000 clones, roughly 80% seen once. The sequenced sample was peripheral blood. These receptor sequences come from a woman in her fifties or sixties with acute or convalescent COVID-19.

This clone was counted only a few times. This chain uses TRBV15 with TRBJ2-5, with 15 bases matching TRBD2. This CDR3 region has 16 residues. Per the germline V gene, CDR1 is LNHNV and CDR2 is YYDKDF (reference sequence). The junction had 5 bases not matched to a gene; V was cut back by 5 bases and J by 4 bases. CDR3: CATSSRTSGGGETQYF. In DNA, the CDR3 is TGTGCCACCAGCTCGCGGACTAGCGGGGGGGGAGAGACCCAGTACTTC. Drawing the rest from reference TRBV15 and TRBJ2-5, the complete variable domain is DAMVIQNPRYQVTQFGKPVTLSCSQTLNHNVMYWYQQKSSQAPKLLFHYYDKDFNNEADTPDNFQSRRPNTSFCFLDIRSPGLGDTAMYLCATSSRTSGGGETQYFGPGTRLLVL.

This CDR3 reads CAWADRVEQPQHF. DNA of the CDR3: TGTGCCTGGGCAGACAGGGTTGAGCAGCCCCAGCATTTT. V usage is TRBV30 and J usage is TRBJ1-5, with 7 positions matching TRBD1. CDR1 is GTSNPN, CDR2 SVGIG, per germline (reference sequence). J gave up 7 bases and V 5 bases, and 8 bases lay outside the gene matches. CDR3 size: 13 residues.

V usage is TRBV19 and J usage is TRBJ1-1; 8 bases agree with TRBD1. Looked up from germline, CDR1 is LNHDA and CDR2 is SQIVND (reference sequence). The CDR3 consists of 15 residues. Trimming at V came to 5 bases and at J to 3 bases, leaving 8 bases not matched to a gene. As DNA, the CDR3 is TGTGCCAGTAGTGTGGACAGGGCCTCGGACACTGAAGCTTTCTTT. Translation: CASSVDRASDTEAFF.

This sequence joins TRBV29-1 and TRBJ1-1; TRBD1 aligns across 10 bases. The junction had 9 bases not matched to a gene; V was cut back by 7 bases and J by 10 bases. The germline gives CDR1 SQVTM, CDR2 ANQGSEA. The CDR3 extends over 12 amino acids. The CDR3 DNA reads as TGCAGCGCAGGACAGGGGGACGTCGGAGCTTTCTTT. It codes for CSAGQGDVGAFF. The variable domain in full, with the rest retrieved from reference TRBV29-1 and TRBJ1-1, is SAVISQKPSRDICQRGTSLTIQCQVDSQVTMMFWYRQQPGQSLTLIATANQGSEATYESGFVIDKFPISRPNLTFSTLTVSNMSPEDSSIYLCSAGQGDVGAFFGQGTRLTVV.

DNA of the CDR3: TGTGCCAGTAGGAGGTTGGGGGGTGATCAGCCCCAGCATTTT. Its protein product is CASRRLGGDQPQHF. The chain couples TRBV19 to TRBJ1-5; possibly TRBD1 for D (5 bases). This CDR3 comprises 14 residues. Trimming shortened V by 6 bases and J by 5 bases, and 14 bases separated the two germline ends. The germline V gene encodes CDR1 LNHDA and CDR2 SQIVND (reference sequence).

This chain uses TRBV4-1 with TRBJ1-2; 8 bases match TRBD1. The CDR3 is made up of 17 amino acids. J lost 4 bases, V lost 0 bases, and 10 bases had no gene match. The germline CDR1 and CDR2 sequences are MGHRA and YSYEKL. CDR3 region: CASSQDRVQGAGYGYTF. In nucleotides, the CDR3 is TGCGCCAGCAGCCAAGATCGAGTTCAGGGGGCCGGCTATGGCTACACCTTC.

The chain employs TRBV2 and TRBJ1-5, with D tentatively TRBD1 (5 bases). This CDR3 has 12 amino acids. Trimming shortened V by 7 bases and J by 4 bases, and 8 bases separated the two germline ends. Germline CDR1 is SNHLY and CDR2 is FYNNEI. The CDR3 here is CASNRKNQPQHF. CDR3 nucleotides: TGTGCCAGCAACAGGAAAAATCAGCCCCAGCATTTT.

The chain has TRBV5-1 and TRBJ1-2; 8 bases map to TRBD1. The germline CDR1 and CDR2 sequences are SGHRS and YFSETQ. The CDR3 is made up of 16 amino acids. J lost 7 bases, V lost 0 bases, and 11 bases had no gene match. For the CDR3, the DNA is TGCGCCAGCAGCTTGGCAGGGGGCAACTCTGGAACTGGCTACACCTTC. Translated: CASSLAGGNSGTGYTF.

The chain recombines TRBV27 with TRBJ2-3; D not resolved. V lost 5 bases, J lost 6 bases, and 21 bases lay in between. From germline, CDR1 is MNHEY and CDR2 SMNVEV (reference sequence). CDR3 size: 16 residues. The chain's CDR3 is CASSSRWAPRPDTQYF. CDR3 sequence (DNA): TGTGCCAGCAGTAGCCGTTGGGCGCCCCGGCCGGATACGCAGTATTTT.

This clone appeared a single time. The V and J genes are TRBV30 and TRBJ2-1; D may be TRBD2 (5 bases). The V gene lost 2 bases and the J gene lost 5 bases, with 13 bases spanning the gap. In germline, CDR1 is GTSNPN, CDR2 SVGIG (reference sequence). This CDR3 is built from 14 residues. The CDR3 sequence: CAWSRGPTNNEQFF. The DNA of the CDR3 is TGTGCCTGGAGTCGCGGGCCCACAAACAATGAGCAGTTCTTC.

The chain carries TRBV15 and TRBJ2-5; 8 bases align to TRBD1. The CDR3 length is 16 residues. CDR1 LNHNV and CDR2 YYDKDF come from the germline V gene (reference sequence). Unmatched junction bases numbered 7, after V lost 1 base and J lost 3 bases. The CDR3 region has the DNA TGTGCCACCAGCAGAGGTAGTTCGACAGGGGAAGAGACCCAGTACTTC. As protein: CATSRGSSTGEETQYF.

V and J are TRBV18 and TRBJ2-1, with 10 bases lining up with TRBD2. The trim removed 3 bases at V and 6 bases at J, leaving 5 bases unmatched. Germline values: CDR1 KGHSH, CDR2 LQKENI. The CDR3 spans 15 residues. This CDR3 is CASSPSSGGLNEQFF. CDR3 in DNA: TGTGCCAGCTCACCTTCTAGCGGGGGCCTCAATGAGCAGTTCTTC. Drawing the rest from reference TRBV18 and TRBJ2-1, the complete variable domain is NAGVMQNPRHLVRRRGQEARLRCSPMKGHSHVYWYRQLPEEGLKFMVYLQKENIIDESGMPKERFSAEFPKEGPSILRIQQVVRGDSAAYFCASSPSSGGLNEQFFGPGTRLTVL.

The V call is TRBV21-1, the J call TRBJ2-5; the DNA was not compared with TRBD2, the D call given in the table. TRBV21-1 represents a pseudogene. The CDR3 has 15 amino acids. The CDR3: CASSKDWYPQETQYF. CDR3 sequence (DNA): TGTGCCAGCAGCAAAGACTGGTATCCTCAAGAGACCCAGTACTTC.

The chain links TRBV19 to TRBJ2-7; 11 bases align to TRBD1. Germline-derived CDR1 and CDR2 are LNHDA and SQIVND (reference sequence). The length of the CDR3 is 16 residues. With V trimmed by 6 bases and J by 3 bases, 10 bases remained unmatched. In nucleotides, the CDR3 is TGTGCCAGTAGCCAAATCCACGGGACAGGGGGCTACGAGCAGTACTTC. This codes for CASSQIHGTGGYEQYF.

V gene TRBV6-6 combines with J gene TRBJ2-5; 10 bases line up with TRBD2. The CDR3 consists of 16 residues. Per the germline V gene, CDR1 is MNHNY and CDR2 is SVGAGI (reference sequence). V trimming: 2 bases; J trimming: 7 bases; junction bases outside the gene matches: 10. CDR3: CASSYPAGERGGTQYF. CDR3 DNA sequence: TGTGCCAGCAGTTACCCAGCGGGAGAGCGGGGGGGGACCCAGTACTTC.

This chain joins TRBV18 and TRBJ2-1; 10 nucleotides match TRBD1. The junction had 11 bases not matched to a gene; V was cut back by 2 bases and J by 7 bases. The length of the CDR3 is 17 residues. CDR1 and CDR2 (germline): KGHSH, LQKENI. CDR3 residues: CASSPFTSGTGANEQFF. The CDR3 coding sequence is TGTGCCAGCTCACCATTTACCTCCGGGACAGGGGCTAATGAGCAGTTCTTC.

The rearrangement uses TRBV7-2 and TRBJ2-7; 12 bases fit TRBD2. CDR3 size: 18 residues. J gave up 0 bases and V 5 bases, and 11 bases lay outside the gene matches. Germline CDR1 SGHTA, CDR2 FQGNSA. The CDR3: CASSQGLAGWTSSYEQYF. In DNA, the CDR3 is TGTGCCAGCAGCCAAGGACTAGCGGGGTGGACTTCCTCCTACGAGCAGTACTTC.

This clone came up a few times. The V gene is TRBV5-1, the J gene TRBJ1-2, with D hard to call. Trimming cost V 5 bases and J 3 bases, with 11 bases left between them. CDR1 and CDR2 from the germline V gene are SGHRS and YFSETQ. The CDR3 has 13 residues. CDR3 DNA: TGCGCCAGCAGACTCCGGAGAGACTATGGCTACACCTTC. This gives the protein CASRLRRDYGYTF.

This clone has just a few counts. V gene TRBV12-5 combines with J gene TRBJ1-1; 8 bases align to TRBD1. The germline V gene has CDR1 LGHNT and CDR2 FRNRAP. CDR3 length: 14 residues. The V and J ends lost 6 bases and 6 bases, in that order; junction bases with no gene match: 9. The CDR3 sequence is CASGRTGGLAEAFF. The CDR3 nucleotides are TGTGCTAGTGGCCGCACAGGGGGGTTAGCTGAAGCTTTCTTT.

This clone was seen just once. The chain uses TRBV6-6 and TRBJ2-7, with TRBD2 as a possible D gene (5 bases). The CDR3 consists of 14 residues. CDR1 is MNHNY, CDR2 SVGAGI, per germline (reference sequence). Deletions cut 7 bases from V and 2 bases from J, with 15 bases between. The CDR3 DNA reads TGTGCCAGCAACAACGGTCGCGGGCCCTACGAGCAGTACTTC. Translating gives CASNNGRGPYEQYF.

The rearrangement links TRBV3-1 (or the pseudogene TRBV3-2) to TRBJ1-5, with D maybe TRBD1 (6 bases). V dropped 4 bases and J dropped 1 base, with 11 bases sitting between them. Germline V lookup: CDR1 LGHDT, CDR2 YNNKEL (reference sequence). CDR3 length: 15 amino acids. CDR3 sequence: CASSPQQGSNQPQHF. The CDR3 coding sequence is TGTGCCAGCAGCCCGCAACAGGGCAGCAATCAGCCCCAGCATTTT.

The rearrangement links TRBV4-2 to TRBJ1-2; D is perhaps TRBD1 (5 bases). Looked up from germline, CDR1 is LGHNA and CDR2 is YNFKEQ. The CDR3 runs 14 residues. Deletions cut 3 bases from V and 3 bases from J, with 11 bases between. In nucleotides, the CDR3 is TGTGCCAGCAGCCAGCGAGACAGTGACTATGGCTACACCTTC. It encodes CASSQRDSDYGYTF.